Presented here are 3 T cell receptor beta chains from one specimen sequenced in a study of blood T cell repertoires in COVID-19. The repertoire was sequenced with immunoSEQ multiplex PCR; TCRdb's copy has only in-frame clones and lacks some. This table has more than 60,000 clones, approximately 84% appearing once. Sequencing was done on a sample of peripheral blood. These receptors were obtained from a man aged 50 or older with COVID-19, enrolled during active disease.

In its sample, this clone was seen a few times. The rearrangement uses TRBV3-1 (or the pseudogene TRBV3-2) and TRBJ2-3; 8 nucleotides match TRBD2. CDR1 is LGHDT and CDR2 is YNNKEL in the germline V gene (reference sequence). The CDR3 has 18 amino acids. V gave up 0 bases and J gave up 2 bases; unmatched junction bases: 10. The CDR3 is CASSQDTRSGGPTDTQYF. The CDR3 region has the DNA TGTGCCAGCAGCCAAGATACGAGGAGCGGGGGCCCCACAGATACGCAGTATTTT.

In DNA, the CDR3 is TGTGCCAGCAGCTTACTGCAGGGGAGTTTTGGCTACACCTTC. Translation: CASSLLQGSFGYTF. The V gene is TRBV7-2, the J gene TRBJ1-2, with D perhaps TRBD1 (6 bases). The CDR3 spans 14 residues. V lost 2 bases, J lost 7 bases, and 14 bases lay in between. CDR1 is SGHTA, CDR2 FQGNSA, per germline.

The chain carries TRBV29-1 and TRBJ2-7, with 7 bases that match TRBD1. The CDR3 contains 12 residues. The V and J ends lost 8 bases and 3 bases, in that order; junction bases with no gene match: 7. Germline V CDR1 and CDR2: SQVTM, ANQGSEA. The CDR3 sequence is CSIKGQVYEQYF. The CDR3 region has the DNA TGCAGCATAAAAGGACAGGTCTACGAGCAGTACTTC.